One sample yielded the 22 T cell receptor beta chains listed below, sequenced in a study of blood T cells in healthy people across ages. Sample-barcoded 5' priming and a J-beta primer mix drove a second PCR of about 6 to 12 cycles. TCRdb re-called the 5' RACE reads with MiXCR, one entry per CDR3 protein. The sample has about 1 million distinct CDR3 sequences, 45% seen once. What was sequenced was blood. Receptor source: a woman aged 55-70 years in good health.

This chain uses TRBV7-3 with TRBJ2-7, with a tentative D call TRBD2 (6 bases). The ends were cut back, 5 bases at V and 5 bases at J, with 16 bases in the middle. Germline assignment: CDR1 SGHTA and CDR2 FQGTGA. CDR3 length: 14 amino acids. The chain's CDR3 is CASSLVGGKDEQYF. CDR3 in DNA: TGTGCCAGCAGCCTTGTGGGCGGGAAGGACGAGCAGTACTTC.

The chain joins TRBV14 to TRBJ1-4; TRBD1 aligns across 7 bases. The V gene's germline CDR1 is SGHDN and CDR2 FVKESK. V dropped 8 bases and J dropped 12; count of bases not matched to a gene: 12. This CDR3 is built from 13 residues. For the CDR3, the DNA is TGTGCCAGCTCGTGGATTGGAGGGGGCGAACTGTTTTTT. Protein product: CASSWIGGGELFF.

The chain carries TRBV29-1 and TRBJ2-1, with D possibly TRBD2 on 5 matching bases. The germline V and J ends were trimmed by 2 bases and 8 bases, with 13 bases remaining between them. Germline lookup yields CDR1 SQVTM and CDR2 ANQGSEA. This CDR3 is built from 13 residues. The CDR3 DNA is TGCAGCGTTGAACGACTACTTACGGATGAGCAGTTCTTC. Translation gives CSVERLLTDEQFF.

This clonotype has just a few counts. The V call is TRBV29-1, the J call TRBJ2-3; 9 bases map to TRBD1. Germline loops: CDR1 SQVTM, CDR2 ANQGSEA. Unmatched junction bases numbered 3, after V lost 1 base and J lost 1 base. CDR3 size: 15 residues. CDR3 loop: CSVEGGQGRTDTQYF. The CDR3 bases are TGCAGCGTTGAAGGGGGACAGGGCCGCACAGATACGCAGTATTTT.

The chain uses TRBV7-3 and TRBJ2-1; 9 bases are a match to TRBD1. V lost 4 bases to trimming and J lost 7 bases; unmatched junction nucleotides: 8. CDR3 length equals 15 residues. Germline-derived CDR1 and CDR2 are SGHTA and FQGTGA. For the CDR3, the DNA is TGTGCCAGCAGCTCTATCCGGGACAGGGATAATGAGCAGTTCTTC. Its protein product is CASSSIRDRDNEQFF.

The V and J genes are TRBV12-3 or TRBV12-4 and TRBJ2-3; the D gene is possibly TRBD2 (5 bases). CDR3 size: 14 residues. Trimming removed 3 bases at V and 5 bases at J, with 12 bases between. CDR3 nucleotide sequence: TGTGCCAGCAGTTTTAGGGTAGGAGGAGATACGCAGTATTTT. It specifies CASSFRVGGDTQYF.

This clonotype was observed a handful of times. The chain is built from TRBV7-2 and TRBJ2-1, with a weak D call TRBD2 (6 bases). CDR3 size: 13 residues. The germline gives CDR1 SGHTA, CDR2 FQGNSA. V was clipped by 0 bases and J by 11 bases, with 11 bases between them. The CDR3 sequence: CASSLAPREKQFF. The CDR3 nucleotides are TGTGCCAGCAGCTTAGCCCCCCGGGAGAAGCAGTTCTTC.

This chain links TRBV7-2 with TRBJ1-2, with a weak D call TRBD1 (6 bases). This CDR3 region has 13 residues. Trimming removed 5 bases at V and 8 bases at J, with 15 bases between. Germline values: CDR1 SGHTA, CDR2 FQGNSA. The CDR3 DNA reads TGTGCCAGCAGCCCACTCCGGACAGCGGGCTACACCTTC. This gives the protein CASSPLRTAGYTF.

This clonotype was observed a handful of times. The rearrangement links TRBV28 to TRBJ2-1, with D perhaps matching TRBD2 (7 bases). The CDR3 contains 14 residues. With 6 bases removed from V and 12 bases from J, the gap between germline ends came to 21 bases. In germline, CDR1 is MDHEN, CDR2 SYDVKM. CDR3 nucleotide sequence: TGTGCCAGCAGCCCAGTTGGGGGGGCGGTGAGGCAGTTCTTC. It yields the protein CASSPVGGAVRQFF.

As to this clonotype: One base away lies a much larger clone, so this may be a sequencing read error. V usage is TRBV10-3 and J usage is TRBJ2-5, with 9 bases lining up with TRBD1. Germline CDR1 is ENHRY and CDR2 is SYGVKD. V was pared by 6 bases and J by 11 bases, with 7 bases of the junction left unmatched. The CDR3 has 12 residues. CDR3: CAISPPGTGQYF. The CDR3 DNA follows: TGTGCCATCAGCCCCCCCGGGACAGGGCAGTACTTC.

This clonotype was recorded at least ten times. The V gene is TRBV21-1, the J gene TRBJ2-6; the table's D call TRBD1 went unverified against the DNA. TRBV21-1 counts as a pseudogene. CDR3 size: 16 residues. This CDR3 is CAIPGPRGPGANVLTF. CDR3 sequence (DNA): TGTGCCATCCCCGGGCCCCGTGGACCTGGGGCCAACGTCCTGACTTTC.

The chain joins TRBV2 to TRBJ2-7; D gene ambiguous. The CDR3 totals 12 residues. V was cut by 5 bases and J by 3 bases, with 8 bases left in between. Germline assignment: CDR1 SNHLY and CDR2 FYNNEI. CDR3 protein: CASSNGLYEQYF. CDR3 bases: TGTGCCAGCAGTAATGGTCTCTACGAGCAGTACTTC.

The count of this clonotype is one. V usage is TRBV7-2 and J usage is TRBJ1-5, with 9 bases aligning to TRBD1. V lost 2 bases and J lost 4; bases outside the gene matches: 3. CDR3 length equals 15 residues. Germline CDR1 reads SGHTA; CDR2 reads FQGNSA. CDR3 amino acids: CASSLWTGVNQPQHF. The DNA of the CDR3 is TGTGCCAGCAGCTTATGGACAGGGGTTAATCAGCCCCAGCATTTT.

The count of this clonotype is one. This chain connects TRBV27 to TRBJ2-4; tentatively, D is TRBD1 (5 bases). Germline V CDR1 and CDR2: MNHEY, SMNVEV (reference sequence). This CDR3 contains 14 residues. Trimming shortened V by 5 bases and J by 3 bases, and 11 bases separated the two germline ends. The DNA for the CDR3 is TGTGCCAGCAGTGTACAGGACGGCAAAAACATTCAGTACTTC. Translated: CASSVQDGKNIQYF.

This clonotype was counted between two and nine times. The chain recombines TRBV9 with TRBJ2-3; 13 bases agree with TRBD2. Per germline, CDR1 SGDLS and CDR2 YYNGEE. Trimming took 2 bases from V and 5 from J; bases not matched to a gene: 11. The CDR3 spans 18 residues. The CDR3 sequence: CASSVQGLAGTQGDTQYF. In DNA form, the CDR3 reads TGTGCCAGCAGCGTCCAGGGACTAGCGGGAACCCAAGGAGATACGCAGTATTTT. Complete variable domain (other parts from reference TRBV9 and TRBJ2-3): DSGVTQTPKHLITATGQRVTLRCSPRSGDLSVYWYQQSLDQGLQFLIQYYNGEERAKGNILERFSAQQFPDLHSELNLSSLELGDSALYFCASSVQGLAGTQGDTQYFGPGTRLTVL.

With respect to this clonotype: At one end the junction does not follow the germline gene, possibly because of a read error. This chain joins TRBV6-5 and TRBJ2-4, with TRBD1 matching over 12 bases. The CDR3 loop spans 19 amino acids. Germline CDR1 is MNHEY and CDR2 is SVGAGI. The CDR3 protein is CASSYPGTGGYLAKTIQYF. As DNA, the CDR3 is TGTGCCAGCAGTTATCCAGGGACAGGGGGCTACTTGGCCAAAACCATTCAGTACTTC.

The chain has TRBV10-3 and TRBJ2-5; no clear D. V lost 0 bases to trimming and J lost 8 bases, with 22 bases between them. This CDR3 has 17 residues. CDR1 is ENHRY and CDR2 is SYGVKD in the germline V gene. As DNA, the CDR3 is TGTGCCATCAGTGAGTCTTTCTCTCGGGCAGACATCTTCACCCAGTACTTC. Translated: CAISESFSRADIFTQYF.

This clonotype was seen just once. Sequence at one end of the junction differs from germline and may be a read error. The chain links TRBV6-1 to TRBJ2-1, with 10 bases aligning to TRBD1. The CDR3 has 14 residues. The germline V gene has CDR1 MNHNS and CDR2 SASEGT. The CDR3 protein is CAGSLRDRGGEQFF. The CDR3 DNA reads as TGTGCCGGCAGTCTCCGGGACAGGGGCGGTGAGCAGTTCTTC.

This clonotype came up a few times. The V gene is TRBV5-1, the J gene TRBJ2-4; 8 bases fit TRBD2. The end of the DNA aligns better with TRBJ2-7, so the J call may be wrong. Germline CDR1 SGHRS, CDR2 YFSETQ. This CDR3 spans 15 amino acids. CDR3 sequence (DNA): TGCGCCAGCAGAGTGAGGAGCGGGAGTAAATACGAGCAGTACTTC. Translation: CASRVRSGSKYEQYF.

This clonotype was seen only a few times. CDR3 coding DNA: TGTGCCAGCAGCGTGGGACTAGCGGGAACCAACCAAGAGACCCAGTACTTC. This gives the protein CASSVGLAGTNQETQYF. V usage is TRBV7-9 and J usage is TRBJ2-5, with 13 bases that match TRBD2. Germline V gives CDR1 SEHNR, CDR2 FQNEAQ (reference sequence). CDR3 length: 17 amino acids. V lost 5 bases to trimming and J lost 0 bases; unmatched junction nucleotides: 6.

This clonotype was found a few times. This chain uses TRBV6-5 with TRBJ2-2; D gene unclear. Trimming pared 2 bases from V and 3 bases from J, leaving 10 bases between. The CDR3 covers 15 residues. Germline lookup yields CDR1 MNHEY and CDR2 SVGAGI. The CDR3, as DNA: TGTGCCAGCAGTTACACGAACCCGTACACCGGGGAGCTGTTTTTT. Amino acids: CASSYTNPYTGELFF.

This clonotype showed up many times. The rearrangement joins TRBV20-1 to TRBJ2-5; 8 nucleotides agree with TRBD2. The J call may be incorrect, as the DNA end agrees better with TRBJ2-7. The CDR3 consists of 15 residues. In germline, CDR1 is DFQATT, CDR2 SNEGSKA (reference sequence). CDR3 sequence reads: CSARDTTGGLGEQYF. DNA of the CDR3: TGCAGTGCTAGAGATACTACGGGAGGGCTAGGCGAGCAGTACTTC.